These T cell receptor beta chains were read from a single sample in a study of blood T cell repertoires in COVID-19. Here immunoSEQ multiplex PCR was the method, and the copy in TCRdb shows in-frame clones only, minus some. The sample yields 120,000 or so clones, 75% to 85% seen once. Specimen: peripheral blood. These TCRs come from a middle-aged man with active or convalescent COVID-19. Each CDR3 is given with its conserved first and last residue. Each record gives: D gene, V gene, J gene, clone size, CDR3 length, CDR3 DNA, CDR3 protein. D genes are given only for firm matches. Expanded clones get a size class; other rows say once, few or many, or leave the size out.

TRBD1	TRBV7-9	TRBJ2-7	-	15	TGTGCCAGCAGCTTCCCGGGACAGAACTCCTACGAGCAGTACTTC	CASSFPGQNSYEQYF
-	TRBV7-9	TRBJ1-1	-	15	TGTGCCAGCAGCTTAGATCGGGAGGGAGACACTGAAGCTTTCTTT	CASSLDREGDTEAFF
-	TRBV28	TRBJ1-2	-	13	TGTGCCAGCAGCCTACAGGAGACCTATGGCTACACCTTC	CASSLQETYGYTF
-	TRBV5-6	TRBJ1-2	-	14	TGTGCCAGCAGCCCTCGAGGAGCTAACTATGGCTACACCTTC	CASSPRGANYGYTF
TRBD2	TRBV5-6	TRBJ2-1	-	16	TGTGCCAGCAGCTTGGGACCTAGCGGGAGAGGCAATGAGCAGTTCTTC	CASSLGPSGRGNEQFF
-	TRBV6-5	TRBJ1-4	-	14	TGTGCCAGCAGTTATAGAATCCAAAGTGGAGAACTGTTTTTT	CASSYRIQSGELFF
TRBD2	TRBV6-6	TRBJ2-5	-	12	TGTGCCAGCGGGGGAGCGGGGGAGACCCAGTACTTC	CASGGAGETQYF
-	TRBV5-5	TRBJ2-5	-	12	TGTGCCAGCAGCCGCGGGTGGGAGACCCAGTACTTC	CASSRGWETQYF
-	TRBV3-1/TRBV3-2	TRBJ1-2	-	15	TGTGCCAGCAGCCAAGACAGGAGGGGAGCTCGAGGCTACACCTTC	CASSQDRRGARGYTF
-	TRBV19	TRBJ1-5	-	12	TGTGCCAGTCGGTATGGAGATCAGCCCCAGCATTTT	CASRYGDQPQHF
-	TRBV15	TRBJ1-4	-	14	TGTGCCACCAGCAGAGAGGGCAGGGCCGAAAAACTGTTTTTT	CATSREGRAEKLFF
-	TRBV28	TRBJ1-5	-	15	TGTGCCAGCAGCGGGCGGGCAGACGGCAATCAGCCCCAGCATTTT	CASSGRADGNQPQHF
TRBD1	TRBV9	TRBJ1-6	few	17	TGTGCCAGCAGCGTAGCTCAGGGCAGGGGGGATAATTCACCCCTCCACTTT	CASSVAQGRGDNSPLHF
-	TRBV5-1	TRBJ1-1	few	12	TGCGCCAGCCGGGGGTCGAACACTGAAGCTTTCTTT	CASRGSNTEAFF
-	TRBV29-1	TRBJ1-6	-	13	TGCAGCGTGCTCGTGAGGAGGGATTCACCCCTCCACTTT	CSVLVRRDSPLHF
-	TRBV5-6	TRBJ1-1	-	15	TGTGCCAGCAGCCTGGGGTACCGCGAGACAAGTGAAGCTTTCTTT	CASSLGYRETSEAFF
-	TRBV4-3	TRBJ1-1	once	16	TGCGCCAGCAGCCAAGATTCGGGGGGTATGAACACTGAAGCTTTCTTT	CASSQDSGGMNTEAFF
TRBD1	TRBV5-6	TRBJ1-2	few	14	TGTGCCAGCAGCGGGACAGGGCGCTCCTATGGCTACACCTTC	CASSGTGRSYGYTF
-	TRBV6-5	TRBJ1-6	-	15	TGTGCCAGCAGCCCCGGGACTTTATCGAATTCACCCCTCCACTTT	CASSPGTLSNSPLHF
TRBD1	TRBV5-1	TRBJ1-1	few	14	TGCGCCAGCAGCTTGGGGGGACAGTGGCCTGAAGCTTTCTTT	CASSLGGQWPEAFF
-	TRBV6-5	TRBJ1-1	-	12	TGTGCCAGCAGTACTCGACAGGCTGAAGCTTTCTTT	CASSTRQAEAFF
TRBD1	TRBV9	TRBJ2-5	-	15	TGTGCCAGCAGCCCCCGACAGGGTCTGGGAGAGACCCAGTACTTC	CASSPRQGLGETQYF
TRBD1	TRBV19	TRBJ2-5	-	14	TGTGCCAGTAGTATAGGACAGGGGAAAGAGACCCAGTACTTC	CASSIGQGKETQYF